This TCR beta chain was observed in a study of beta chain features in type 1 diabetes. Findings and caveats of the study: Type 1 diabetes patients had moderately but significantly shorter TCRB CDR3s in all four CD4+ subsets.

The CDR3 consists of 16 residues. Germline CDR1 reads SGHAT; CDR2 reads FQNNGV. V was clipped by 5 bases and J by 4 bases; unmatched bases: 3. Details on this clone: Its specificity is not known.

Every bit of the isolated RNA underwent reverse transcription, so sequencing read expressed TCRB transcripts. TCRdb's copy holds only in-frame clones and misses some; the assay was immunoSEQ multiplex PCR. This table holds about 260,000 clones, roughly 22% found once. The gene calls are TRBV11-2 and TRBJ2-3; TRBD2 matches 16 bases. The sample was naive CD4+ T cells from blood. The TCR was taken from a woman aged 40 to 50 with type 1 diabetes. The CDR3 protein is CASSPGLAGGADTQYF. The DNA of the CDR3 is TGTGCCAGCAGCCCGGGACTAGCGGGGGGGGCAGATACGCAGTATTTT.